The 24 T cell receptor beta chains presented below share a single source sample, sequenced in a study of CD8 T cells in Susac syndrome. After extraction with the RNeasy kit, about 0.5 to 1 ug of the RNA was reverse transcribed using random hexamers. Each CDR3 protein gets one entry after TCRdb re-called the immunoSEQ multiplex PCR reads with MiXCR. The sample lists 150,000 to 200,000 distinct CDR3 sequences; roughly 93% were seen once. Sequencing used CD4+ T cells from PBMCs. Receptors originate from a human donor in good health.

V gene TRBV5-1 combines with J gene TRBJ1-2; TRBD1 agrees at 7 bases. In germline, CDR1 is SGHRS, CDR2 YFSETQ. CDR3 size: 15 residues. V shed 0 bases, J shed 6 bases, and the junction held 8 bases outside the gene matches. The CDR3 loop reads CASSLGPGGSDGYTF. The CDR3, as DNA: TGCGCCAGCAGCTTGGGCCCAGGGGGTTCAGATGGCTACACCTTC.

This clonotype showed up just a few times. The V and J genes are TRBV18 and TRBJ2-3; the D gene is possibly TRBD2 (6 bases). Germline V lookup: CDR1 KGHSH, CDR2 LQKENI. This CDR3 has 13 amino acids. Trimming took 4 bases from V and 5 from J, leaving 10 bases between them. This CDR3 is CASSLSGEDTQYF. The CDR3 nucleotides read TGTGCCAGCTCACTTTCGGGGGAAGATACGCAGTATTTT.

The table lists this clonotype with a count of one. V and J are TRBV30 and TRBJ1-2; D may be TRBD1 (6 bases). V gave up 4 bases and J gave up 4 bases, with 16 bases separating them. CDR3 length: 14 amino acids. Looked up from germline, CDR1 is GTSNPN and CDR2 is SVGIG (reference sequence). This CDR3 is CAWTEGGAGYGYTF. CDR3 in DNA: TGTGCCTGGACCGAGGGGGGCGCCGGCTATGGCTACACCTTC.

The V and J genes are TRBV20-1 and TRBJ2-1; 15 bases match TRBD2. The CDR3 has 18 amino acids. CDR1 is DFQATT and CDR2 is SNEGSKA in the germline V gene (reference sequence). The V gene end was trimmed by 3 bases and the J gene end by 1 base; junction bases not matched to a gene: 7. CDR3 loop: CSARSGTSGGSSYNEQFF. CDR3 nucleotides: TGCAGTGCTAGGTCCGGGACTAGCGGGGGGAGTTCCTACAATGAGCAGTTCTTC.

V is TRBV15 and J is TRBJ2-5; D not certain. The CDR3 has 13 amino acids. The ends were cut back, 0 bases at V and 4 bases at J, with 6 bases in the middle. Germline loops: CDR1 LNHNV, CDR2 YYDKDF (reference sequence). CDR3 residues: CATSRDSLETQYF. The CDR3 nucleotides are TGTGCCACCAGCAGAGATAGTCTAGAGACCCAGTACTTC.

This clonotype has a handful of counts. The DNA for the CDR3 is TGTGCCAGCTCACCCCGTGGAGATACGCAGTATTTT. This codes for CASSPRGDTQYF. The chain couples TRBV18 to TRBJ2-3; D gene ambiguous. From germline, CDR1 is KGHSH and CDR2 LQKENI. The CDR3 is 12 amino acids. V was pared by 3 bases and J by 5 bases, with 6 bases between.

This clonotype was counted only a few times. The chain couples TRBV5-4 to TRBJ2-3, with D unresolved. Deletions cut 0 bases from V and 0 bases from J, with 2 bases between. Germline loops: CDR1 SGHNT, CDR2 YYREEE (reference sequence). There are 13 residues in the CDR3. The CDR3 nucleotides read TGTGCCAGCAGCTTGGATAGCACAGATACGCAGTATTTT. Translation gives CASSLDSTDTQYF.

The chain employs TRBV7-3 and TRBJ2-5; D is uncertain. The CDR3 covers 13 residues. Germline CDR1 is SGHTA and CDR2 is FQGTGA. Trimming pared 5 bases from V and 7 bases from J, leaving 14 bases between. In DNA, the CDR3 is TGTGCCAGCAGCCCTCTAGTAGATGGGACCCAGTACTTC. Translated, it gives CASSPLVDGTQYF.

This clonotype was seen just once. The V gene is TRBV7-9, the J gene TRBJ1-4; no firm D call. Germline V CDR1 and CDR2: SEHNR, FQNEAQ (reference sequence). V lost 1 base to trimming and J lost 8 bases, with 17 bases between them. This CDR3 has 16 amino acids. CDR3 sequence (DNA): TGTGCCAGCAGCTTAGAGACATCGTGGGTAGGGGAAAAACTGTTTTTT. This encodes CASSLETSWVGEKLFF.

J is TRBJ1-2 and V is TRBV5-1; TRBD1 might be the D (5 bases). The V gene's germline CDR1 is SGHRS and CDR2 YFSETQ. This CDR3 has 14 residues. V was shortened by 4 bases and J by 9 bases, with 19 bases between the two germline ends. This CDR3 is CASSPRAGTNRYTF. CDR3 nucleotides: TGCGCCAGCAGCCCCAGAGCGGGGACGAATCGCTACACCTTC. The full variable domain, with the rest looked up from reference TRBV5-1 and TRBJ1-2, is KAGVTQTPRYLIKTRGQQVTLSCSPISGHRSVSWYQQTPGQGLQFLFEYFSETQRNKGNFPGRFSGRQFSNSRSEMNVSTLELGDSALYLCASSPRAGTNRYTFGSGTRLTVV.

The chain recombines TRBV7-9 with TRBJ2-2; D may match TRBD1 or TRBD2 (5 bases each). V was pared by 1 base and J by 4 bases, with 16 bases between. Germline V gene sequence: CDR1 SEHNR, CDR2 FQNEAQ (reference sequence). The CDR3 extends over 17 amino acids. CDR3 coding DNA: TGTGCCAGCAGCTTAGATGAGGGGCGGTGGAGCACCGGGGAGCTGTTTTTT. It is translated as CASSLDEGRWSTGELFF.

The genes are TRBV5-1 and TRBJ2-7; 8 nucleotides align to TRBD1. Germline CDR1 reads SGHRS; CDR2 reads YFSETQ. There are 13 residues in the CDR3. V lost 0 bases, J lost 5 bases, and 1 base stayed unmatched. The CDR3 is CASSLEQGDEQYF. The CDR3 DNA sequence: TGCGCCAGCAGCTTGGAACAGGGGGACGAGCAGTACTTC.

This chain connects TRBV28 to TRBJ2-5; the D call may be TRBD1 or TRBD2 (5 bases each). V lost 7 bases and J 9 bases, leaving 18 bases between the germline ends. This CDR3 is built from 13 residues. CDR1 and CDR2 from the germline V gene are MDHEN and SYDVKM. The CDR3 nucleotides read TGTGCCAGCACCTCGTTCGAGGGGCAGGCCCAGTACTTC. Protein: CASTSFEGQAQYF. The variable domain in full, completed from reference TRBV28 and TRBJ2-5, reads DVKVTQSSRYLVKRTGEKVFLECVQDMDHENMFWYRQDPGLGLRLIYFSYDVKMKEKGDIPEGYSVSREKKERFSLILESASTNQTSMYLCASTSFEGQAQYFGPGTRLLVL.

The chain is built from TRBV29-1 and TRBJ2-3, with TRBD1 matching 7 bases. The V segment lost 5 bases and the J segment 4 bases; nucleotides outside the gene matches: 3. CDR1 and CDR2 (germline): SQVTM, ANQGSEA. The CDR3 runs 12 residues. The CDR3 DNA reads TGCAGCGTTTCAACAGGGGCAGATACGCAGTATTTT. This codes for CSVSTGADTQYF.

The V and J genes are TRBV4-1 and TRBJ2-5, with D possibly being TRBD2 (5 bases). Per germline, CDR1 MGHRA and CDR2 YSYEKL. Trimming took off 0 bases at V and 5 bases at J, with 13 bases between the two ends. There are 15 residues in the CDR3. CDR3 nucleotides: TGCGCCAGCAGCCAAGATTGGCCTAGCTGGGAGACCCAGTACTTC. It encodes CASSQDWPSWETQYF.

V and J are TRBV7-2 and TRBJ2-5; D could derive from TRBD1 or TRBD2 (5 bases each). Germline CDR1 SGHTA, CDR2 FQGNSA. The CDR3 runs 15 residues. V lost 2 bases and J 7 bases, leaving 17 bases between the germline ends. The CDR3 here is CASSLSSRGRLTQYF. CDR3 sequence (DNA): TGTGCCAGCAGCTTATCATCCCGGGGCCGCCTGACCCAGTACTTC.

This chain connects TRBV20-1 to TRBJ2-3, with TRBD2 identical over 7 bases. The CDR3 runs to 16 residues. J gave up 1 base and V 6 bases, and 13 bases lay outside the gene matches. Germline CDR1 DFQATT, CDR2 SNEGSKA (reference sequence). The CDR3 bases are TGCAGTGCGAGGCTCCCTGGGAGCGGGGGCACAGATACGCAGTATTTT. It translates to CSARLPGSGGTDTQYF.

The rearrangement joins TRBV18 to TRBJ1-1, with TRBD1 matching 10 bases. This CDR3 is built from 15 residues. The germline gives CDR1 KGHSH, CDR2 LQKENI. The junction had 6 bases not matched to a gene; V was cut back by 3 bases and J by 5 bases. CDR3: CASSPLGQGGTEAFF. CDR3 DNA: TGTGCCAGCTCACCCCTTGGACAGGGGGGGACTGAAGCTTTCTTT.

This chain links TRBV5-1 with TRBJ1-6; 9 bases are shared with TRBD1. The CDR3 sequence is 15 residues long. Germline CDR1 SGHRS, CDR2 YFSETQ. V lost 4 bases to trimming and J lost 10 bases; unmatched junction nucleotides: 9. As DNA, the CDR3 is TGCGCCAGCAGCAAGTCGGGACAGGGAGAGTCACCCCTCCACTTT. It translates to CASSKSGQGESPLHF.

In this sample, this clonotype turned up once. This chain links TRBV6-5 with TRBJ2-5; the match to TRBD2 covers 13 bases. Germline V CDR1 and CDR2: MNHEY, SVGAGI. J gave up 2 bases and V 4 bases, and 7 bases lay outside the gene matches. The CDR3 sequence is 17 residues long. CDR3 sequence reads: CASSSPGTSGTQETQYF. The CDR3 bases are TGTGCCAGCAGTTCCCCCGGGACTAGCGGGACGCAAGAGACCCAGTACTTC.

This clonotype was seen once. V and J are TRBV29-1 and TRBJ1-1; 8 bases are shared with TRBD1. Trimming cost V 6 bases and J 10 bases; bases outside gene matches: 13. The CDR3 covers 13 residues. Looked up from germline, CDR1 is SQVTM and CDR2 is ANQGSEA. CDR3: CSVHNDRGGGAFF. CDR3 sequence (DNA): TGCAGCGTCCACAATGACAGGGGTGGGGGAGCTTTCTTT.

V usage is TRBV19 and J usage is TRBJ2-1; 9 nucleotides align to TRBD1. Germline V gene data show CDR1 as LNHDA and CDR2 as SQIVND (reference sequence). The length of the CDR3 is 15 residues. Trimming removed 5 bases from V and 5 bases from J; junction bases left unmatched: 7. The CDR3 here is CASSRRQGVDNEQFF. DNA of the CDR3: TGTGCCAGTAGTCGCCGACAGGGGGTTGACAATGAGCAGTTCTTC.

The V and J genes are TRBV20-1 and TRBJ1-1; the match to TRBD1 covers 9 bases. There are 13 residues in the CDR3. In germline, CDR1 is DFQATT, CDR2 SNEGSKA (reference sequence). V lost 5 bases, J lost 0 bases, and 1 base stayed unmatched. CDR3 protein: CSAGQGLNTEAFF. The CDR3 nucleotides are TGCAGTGCTGGACAGGGGTTGAACACTGAAGCTTTCTTT.

The chain is built from TRBV29-1 and TRBJ2-7; no clear D. Germline V gene data show CDR1 as SQVTM and CDR2 as ANQGSEA. This CDR3 region has 12 residues. Trimming left V 1 base short and J 4 bases short, with 8 bases between. For the CDR3, the DNA is TGCAGCGTTGAAGGGCAGTTTTACGAGCAGTACTTC. It specifies CSVEGQFYEQYF.